This TCR beta chain is drawn from a study of cytomegalovirus exposure and HLA in healthy donors. Findings and caveats of the study: Sequencing had likely introduced a cluster of highly shared sequence variants as an artifact. With high specificity and sensitivity, the classifier reportedly diagnosed cytomegalovirus status.

This clone has only a few counts. Its antigen is currently unknown. The PCR ran on 60 Vbeta and 13 Jbeta primers. Generated by immunoSEQ multiplex PCR, the TCRdb table keeps only in-frame clones and is missing some. In the table there are roughly 180,000 clones, roughly four fifths of which are singletons. V shed 4 bases and J shed 1 base, with 8 bases lying between them. Germline V gene sequence: CDR1 SGHRS, CDR2 YFSETQ. CDR3 length: 13 amino acids. Sequenced: PBMCs. V usage is TRBV5-1 and J usage is TRBJ1-1; perhaps TRBD1 as D (5 bases). The clonotype originates from a man aged 18 to 30 in good health and CMV-seronegative. The CDR3 DNA is TGCGCCAGCAGCCCAGGACAGAACACTGAAGCTTTCTTT. As protein: CASSPGQNTEAFF.